These 17 T cell receptor beta chains were all obtained from the same sample, sequenced in a study of blood T cells in healthy people across ages. Sample-barcoded 5' priming and a J-beta primer mix drove a second PCR of roughly 6 to 12 cycles. TCRdb reprocessed the 5' RACE reads via MiXCR and lists one record per CDR3 protein. The sample has 1.6 million or so distinct CDR3 sequences; roughly a third are singletons. Sequencing input: blood. Source of these receptors: a young woman in good health.

This chain uses TRBV7-2 with TRBJ2-3; 10 bases align to TRBD1. V shed 0 bases, J shed 1 base, and the junction held 10 bases outside the gene matches. The CDR3 has 19 amino acids. Germline CDR1 reads SGHTA; CDR2 reads FQGNSA. The DNA of the CDR3 is TGTGCCAGCAGCTTAGCACCGCGACAGGGGGCAACGGGCACAGATACGCAGTATTTT. Its protein product is CASSLAPRQGATGTDTQYF.

V is TRBV11-2 and J is TRBJ2-7; no clear D. The ends were cut back, 3 bases at V and 5 bases at J, with 14 bases in the middle. The CDR3 extends over 14 amino acids. Germline-derived CDR1 and CDR2 are SGHAT and FQNNGV. The chain's CDR3 is CASSFLSGLNEQYF. CDR3 nucleotides: TGTGCCAGCAGCTTTCTTTCTGGGCTAAACGAGCAGTACTTC.

This clonotype has more than one count but fewer than ten. The chain recombines TRBV9 with TRBJ2-1; possibly TRBD1 or TRBD2 for D (5 bases each). CDR1 SGDLS and CDR2 YYNGEE come from the germline V gene. Trimming pared 2 bases from V and 8 bases from J, leaving 14 bases between. This CDR3 spans 14 amino acids. CDR3 coding DNA: TGTGCCAGCAGCGTCGACTTGGGGGTGTATGAGCAGTTCTTC. Translating it yields CASSVDLGVYEQFF.

The sample holds a few counts of this clonotype. The chain uses TRBV7-9 and TRBJ2-1, with D tentatively TRBD1 (6 bases). This CDR3 is 14 amino acids long. Germline-derived CDR1 and CDR2 are SEHNR and FQNEAQ (reference sequence). Trimming removed 6 bases from V and 6 bases from J, with 15 bases in between. CDR3 sequence (DNA): TGTGCCAGCAGTCCCGGGACAAACCTCAATGAGCAGTTCTTC. Its translation: CASSPGTNLNEQFF.

This rearrangement joins TRBV9 to TRBJ2-1; possibly TRBD2 for D (6 bases). The CDR3 is 16 residues long. Germline V gene sequence: CDR1 SGDLS, CDR2 YYNGEE. V lost 0 bases and J lost 6, with 16 bases in between. CDR3 sequence reads: CASSVEDSHGGNEQFF. For the CDR3, the DNA is TGTGCCAGCAGCGTAGAGGACTCCCACGGGGGCAATGAGCAGTTCTTC.

This chain links TRBV5-1 with TRBJ2-1; 11 positions agree with TRBD2. The CDR3 contains 15 residues. Looked up from germline, CDR1 is SGHRS and CDR2 is YFSETQ. Trimming cost V 7 bases and J 10 bases; bases outside gene matches: 13. The CDR3 coding sequence is TGCGCCAGCCAACCGTTTGTAGCGGGAGGGCAGGAGCAGTTCTTC. It encodes CASQPFVAGGQEQFF.

In its sample, this clonotype was seen once. This chain joins TRBV20-1 and TRBJ1-1, with D unclear. The germline V and J ends were trimmed by 0 bases and 5 bases, with 16 bases remaining between them. The CDR3 contains 15 residues. Germline loops: CDR1 DFQATT, CDR2 SNEGSKA (reference sequence). CDR3 region: CSARERAALRTEAFF. CDR3 DNA: TGCAGTGCTAGAGAAAGGGCTGCCTTGAGGACTGAAGCTTTCTTT.

The rearrangement joins TRBV7-2 to TRBJ1-2; 7 positions agree with TRBD1. This CDR3 is 15 amino acids long. V lost 4 bases, J lost 8 bases, and 13 bases stayed unmatched. Germline V lookup: CDR1 SGHTA, CDR2 FQGNSA. CDR3 sequence reads: CASSSTLDRLYGYTF. The CDR3 bases are TGTGCCAGCAGCTCGACCTTGGACAGGCTCTACGGCTACACCTTC.

V gene TRBV11-2 combines with J gene TRBJ2-5; D perhaps matches TRBD2 (5 bases). V gave up 5 bases and J gave up 5 bases, with 15 bases separating them. CDR1 SGHAT and CDR2 FQNNGV come from the germline V gene. The CDR3 sequence is 14 residues long. The DNA of the CDR3 is TGTGCCAGCAGCCGCGGGCCACCTCGCGAGACCCAGTACTTC. This sequence encodes CASSRGPPRETQYF.

Note on this clonotype: A much larger clone sits a single nucleotide away, making a read error possible. The rearrangement links TRBV12-3 or TRBV12-4 to TRBJ2-3; 9 nucleotides match TRBD2. The J segment lost 5 bases and the V segment lost 6 bases, leaving 3 bases of the junction unmatched. There are 13 residues in the CDR3. CDR3 DNA sequence: TGTGCCAGCAGGGTAGCGGGAGTAGATACGCAGTATTTT. Residues: CASRVAGVDTQYF.

Worth noting for this clonotype: An end of the junction differs from the germline gene, which may be a read error. This chain connects TRBV3-1 to TRBJ2-7; possibly TRBD1 or TRBD2 for D (5 bases each). Gene TRBJ2-5 matches the end of the DNA better, so the J call may be wrong. There are 14 residues in the CDR3. Germline V gene data show CDR1 as LGHDT and CDR2 as YNNKEL (reference sequence). CDR3 sequence (DNA): TGTGCCTGCAGCCAAGGCACGGGACGAGAGACCCAGTACTTC. Its translation is CACSQGTGRETQYF.

The genes are TRBV5-4 and TRBJ1-1; D is undetermined. The CDR3 contains 15 residues. V lost 2 bases to trimming and J lost 5 bases, with 16 bases between them. CDR1 SGHNT and CDR2 YYREEE come from the germline V gene (reference sequence). CDR3 region: CASSFRPRGRTEAFF. In nucleotides, the CDR3 is TGTGCCAGCAGCTTTAGACCGCGGGGAAGGACTGAAGCTTTCTTT.

In regard to this clonotype: A much larger clone lies one base from this, so it may be a read error. The rearrangement links TRBV29-1 to TRBJ2-3; D gene uncertain. Germline V gives CDR1 SQVTM, CDR2 ANQGSEA. CDR3 length equals 15 residues. DNA of the CDR3: TGCGGCGTTGTGGATGGTTTAAGAAGCACAGATACGCAGTATTTT. Its translation: CGVVDGLRSTDTQYF.

This chain links TRBV19 with TRBJ2-3; 13 bases are a match to TRBD2. Germline trimming cut 4 bases from V and 3 bases from J; bases unmatched to any gene: 10. CDR3 length: 18 residues. Germline assignment: CDR1 LNHDA and CDR2 SQIVND (reference sequence). CDR3 nucleotides: TGTGCCAGTAGTACGGGGAGGACTAGCGGGAGTATGACAGATACGCAGTATTTT. This encodes CASSTGRTSGSMTDTQYF.

In regard to this clonotype: The junction shows a germline mismatch at one end, possibly a read error. V usage is TRBV13 and J usage is TRBJ2-4; possible D gene TRBD1, 5 bases. Gene TRBJ2-7 matches the end of the DNA better, so the J call may be wrong. The CDR3 has 13 amino acids. CDR1 and CDR2 (germline): PRHDT, FYEKMQ (reference sequence). The CDR3 region has the DNA TGTGCCGGCAGCTTAGGGCAGGGCTACGAGCAGTACTTC. It specifies CAGSLGQGYEQYF.

This chain uses TRBV5-1 with TRBJ1-1, with a possible D match to TRBD1 (5 bases). Germline V gives CDR1 SGHRS, CDR2 YFSETQ. V was shortened by 4 bases and J by 1 base, with 17 bases between the two germline ends. The CDR3 contains 16 residues. CDR3 sequence (DNA): TGCGCCAGCAGCCTAAACGCCGGGACGGGGAACACTGAAGCTTTCTTT. Translating gives CASSLNAGTGNTEAFF.

CDR3 nucleotide sequence: TGTGCCAGCAGCTCCATAGGGGCCGGCCCGAACACCATATATTTT. It yields the protein CASSSIGAGPNTIYF. The chain links TRBV7-9 to TRBJ1-3, with D maybe TRBD1 (5 bases). CDR3 length equals 15 residues. Looked up from germline, CDR1 is SEHNR and CDR2 is FQNEAQ (reference sequence). V lost 4 bases, J lost 7 bases, and 17 bases lay in between.